This TCR beta chain was profiled in a study of T cells after yellow fever vaccination. Overall study context: Low-cell-number fractions underwent preparation using SMART-Seq v4 Ultra Low Input.

TCRdb used MiXCR to reprocess the 5' RACE reads, holding one entry per CDR3 protein. The data contain a few hundred thousand distinct CDR3 sequences, around 9.3% of them singletons. This clonotype was seen a few times. Its antigen is not known. Regarding the study as a whole: Bulk-population clonotypes that are abundant could appear as contaminants in FACS-sorted repertoires. Shared CD4/CD8 clonotypes were a small share, likely from convergent recombination. In post-booster samples, most primary-vaccination clones reappeared (96% CD4, about 90% CD8).

CDR1 ENHRY and CDR2 SYGVKD come from the germline V gene. The CDR3 extends over 14 amino acids. Trimming removed 4 bases at V and 1 base at J, with 10 bases between. This chain joins TRBV10-3 and TRBJ1-1; D is undetermined. The specimen was CD4+ T cells sorted from PBMCs, collected 5 days after the yellow fever booster vaccination. This receptor was identified in a man between 18 and 35 years old who received the YFV17D yellow fever vaccine. The chain's CDR3 is CAISGREGNTEAFF. CDR3 nucleotide sequence: TGTGCCATCAGTGGAAGGGAGGGGAACACTGAAGCTTTCTTT.